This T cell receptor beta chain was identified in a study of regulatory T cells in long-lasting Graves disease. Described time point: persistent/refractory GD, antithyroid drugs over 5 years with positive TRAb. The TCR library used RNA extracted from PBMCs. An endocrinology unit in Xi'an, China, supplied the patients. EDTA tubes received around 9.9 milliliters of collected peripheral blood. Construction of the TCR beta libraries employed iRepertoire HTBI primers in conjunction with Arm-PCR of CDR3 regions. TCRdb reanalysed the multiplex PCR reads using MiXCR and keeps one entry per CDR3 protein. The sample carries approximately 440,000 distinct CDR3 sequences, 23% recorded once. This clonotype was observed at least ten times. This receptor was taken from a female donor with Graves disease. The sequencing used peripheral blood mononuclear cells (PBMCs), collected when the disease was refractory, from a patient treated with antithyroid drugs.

CDR3 nucleotides: TGCAGTGCTAGAAGAGGAGAGACCCAGTACTTC. Translated, it gives CSARRGETQYF. The chain joins TRBV20-1 to TRBJ2-5, with D unclear. This CDR3 contains 11 residues. Trimming cost V 2 bases and J 4 bases, with 5 bases left between them. Germline CDR1 and CDR2: DFQATT and SNEGSKA (reference sequence).